Listed below are T cell receptor beta chains from one sample, sequenced in a study of cytomegalovirus exposure and HLA in healthy donors. Sequenced by immunoSEQ multiplex PCR; TCRdb stores in-frame clones only, minus some. The repertoire holds 76,000 or so clones, with around 80% as singletons. The specimen was PBMCs. Source of these receptors: a man aged 30 to 45 in good health and CMV-seronegative. The CDR3 runs from the conserved cysteine through the conserved F or W. The D gene is left open where the match is weak. Clone size appears in some rows only: once, few, many, or a class for an expanded clone.

CDR3aa: CAWSVSTGATQYF
CDR3nt: TGTGCCTGGAGTGTATCGACAGGGGCGACCCAGTACTTC
abundance: NA
j_gene: TRBJ2-5
d_gene: TRBD1
len: 13
v_gene: TRBV30

CDR3aa: CASSLGQNHNEQFF
CDR3nt: TGTGCTAGCAGCTTAGGGCAGAATCACAATGAGCAGTTCTTC
abundance: NA
j_gene: TRBJ2-1
d_gene: NA
len: 14
v_gene: TRBV7-7

CDR3aa: CASSQEGPGAGEGTDTQYF
CDR3nt: TGCGCCAGCAGCCAAGAAGGCCCCGGGGCGGGGGAGGGCACAGATACGCAGTATTTT
abundance: NA
j_gene: TRBJ2-3
d_gene: TRBD2
len: 19
v_gene: TRBV4-3

CDR3aa: CASSLAGGGNTEAFF
CDR3nt: TGTGCCAGCAGCTTGGCCGGGGGGGGAAACACTGAAGCTTTCTTT
abundance: NA
j_gene: TRBJ1-1
d_gene: NA
len: 15
v_gene: TRBV5-4

CDR3aa: CASRRYVADTQYF
CDR3nt: TGTGCCAGCAGACGGTATGTCGCAGATACGCAGTATTTT
abundance: NA
j_gene: TRBJ2-3
d_gene: NA
len: 13
v_gene: TRBV7-8

CDR3aa: CASSTSSYNEQFF
CDR3nt: TGTGCCAGCAGCACCAGCTCCTACAATGAGCAGTTCTTC
abundance: NA
j_gene: TRBJ2-1
d_gene: NA
len: 13
v_gene: TRBV9

CDR3aa: CASGLPTGAAAFF
CDR3nt: TGTGCTAGTGGCTTGCCAACAGGGGCTGCAGCTTTCTTT
abundance: NA
j_gene: TRBJ1-1
d_gene: TRBD1
len: 13
v_gene: TRBV12-5

CDR3aa: CASRETGTGDHEQFF
CDR3nt: TGTGCCAGCAGGGAGACTGGGACAGGGGACCATGAGCAGTTCTTC
abundance: once
j_gene: TRBJ2-1
d_gene: TRBD1
len: 15
v_gene: TRBV6-6

CDR3aa: CASSLDPEYSPLHF
CDR3nt: TGTGCCAGCAGCTTAGATCCCGAGTATTCACCCCTCCACTTT
abundance: few
j_gene: TRBJ1-6
d_gene: NA
len: 14
v_gene: TRBV7-6

CDR3aa: CASTPTGVPAFF
CDR3nt: TGTGCCAGCACCCCTACAGGGGTTCCGGCTTTCTTT
abundance: NA
j_gene: TRBJ1-1
d_gene: TRBD1
len: 12
v_gene: TRBV6-6

CDR3aa: CASSLASRQGAGNTIYF
CDR3nt: TGTGCCAGCAGCTTAGCGTCCCGACAGGGCGCTGGAAACACCATATATTTT
abundance: NA
j_gene: TRBJ1-3
d_gene: TRBD1
len: 17
v_gene: TRBV7-9

CDR3aa: CASSLSTAAGNTIYF
CDR3nt: TGTGCCAGCAGCTTATCAACAGCAGCTGGAAACACCATATATTTT
abundance: NA
j_gene: TRBJ1-3
d_gene: NA
len: 15
v_gene: TRBV5-4

CDR3aa: CASSLLNTEAFF
CDR3nt: TGTGCCAGCTCACTATTGAACACTGAAGCTTTCTTT
abundance: NA
j_gene: TRBJ1-1
d_gene: NA
len: 12
v_gene: TRBV18

CDR3aa: CASSVRLAGVSEQFF
CDR3nt: TGTGCCAGTAGTGTTCGACTAGCGGGAGTTTCCGAGCAGTTCTTC
abundance: NA
j_gene: TRBJ2-1
d_gene: TRBD2
len: 15
v_gene: TRBV19

CDR3aa: CASSKQGADTQYF
CDR3nt: TGTGCCAGTAGTAAACAGGGTGCAGATACGCAGTATTTT
abundance: few
j_gene: TRBJ2-3
d_gene: NA
len: 13
v_gene: TRBV19

CDR3aa: CASSLVGVTEAFF
CDR3nt: TGTGCCAGCAGCTTAGTCGGGGTTACTGAAGCTTTCTTT
abundance: NA
j_gene: TRBJ1-1
d_gene: NA
len: 13
v_gene: TRBV7-2

CDR3aa: CSVQRTSGRADTQYF
CDR3nt: TGCAGCGTTCAAAGGACTAGCGGGAGGGCAGATACGCAGTATTTT
abundance: NA
j_gene: TRBJ2-3
d_gene: TRBD2
len: 15
v_gene: TRBV29-1

CDR3aa: CASSEGGVRQETQYF
CDR3nt: TGTGCCAGCAGCGAAGGAGGGGTGAGACAAGAGACCCAGTACTTC
abundance: NA
j_gene: TRBJ2-5
d_gene: NA
len: 15
v_gene: TRBV7-2

CDR3aa: CASRLTGNFHGYTF
CDR3nt: TGTGCCAGCAGACTCACAGGGAACTTCCACGGCTACACCTTC
abundance: NA
j_gene: TRBJ1-2
d_gene: NA
len: 14
v_gene: TRBV11-2

CDR3aa: CASSLDPVVNTEAFF
CDR3nt: TGTGCCAGCAGCTTGGATCCGGTGGTGAACACTGAAGCTTTCTTT
abundance: few
j_gene: TRBJ1-1
d_gene: NA
len: 15
v_gene: TRBV5-4

CDR3aa: CASSLQGNYGYTF
CDR3nt: TGTGCCAGCAGCCTACAGGGGAACTATGGCTACACCTTC
abundance: NA
j_gene: TRBJ1-2
d_gene: TRBD1
len: 13
v_gene: TRBV6-5

CDR3aa: CSSSRDSNQPQHF
CDR3nt: TGTTCCAGCAGCCGGGACAGTAATCAGCCCCAGCATTTT
abundance: once
j_gene: TRBJ1-5
d_gene: TRBD1
len: 13
v_gene: TRBV7-9

CDR3aa: CASTGLRSGRPPGEQFF
CDR3nt: TGTGCCAGCACCGGCCTTAGGAGCGGGAGGCCACCGGGTGAGCAGTTCTTC
abundance: NA
j_gene: TRBJ2-1
d_gene: TRBD2
len: 17
v_gene: TRBV2

CDR3aa: CASSLRDSNTGELFF
CDR3nt: TGTGCCAGCAGTCTGCGAGATTCGAACACCGGGGAGCTGTTTTTT
abundance: NA
j_gene: TRBJ2-2
d_gene: NA
len: 15
v_gene: TRBV6-1

CDR3aa: CASRGRKEQPQHF
CDR3nt: TGTGCCAGCAGGGGGCGGAAGGAGCAGCCCCAGCATTTT
abundance: NA
j_gene: TRBJ1-5
d_gene: NA
len: 13
v_gene: TRBV6-1

CDR3aa: CASTITGTDTQYF
CDR3nt: TGTGCCAGCACGATCACAGGGACAGATACGCAGTATTTT
abundance: NA
j_gene: TRBJ2-3
d_gene: NA
len: 13
v_gene: TRBV7-9